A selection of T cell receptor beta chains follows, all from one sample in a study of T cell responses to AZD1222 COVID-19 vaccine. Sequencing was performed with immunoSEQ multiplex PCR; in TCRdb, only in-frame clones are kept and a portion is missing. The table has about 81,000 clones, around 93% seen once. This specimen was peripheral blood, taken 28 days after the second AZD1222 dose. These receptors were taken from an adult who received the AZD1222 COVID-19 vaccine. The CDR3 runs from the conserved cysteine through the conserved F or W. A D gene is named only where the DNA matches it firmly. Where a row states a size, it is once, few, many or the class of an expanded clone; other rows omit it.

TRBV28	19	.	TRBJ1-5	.	TGTGCCAGCAGTCCCCCGGGAGGGGTCGCCCGTTATAGCAATCAGCCCCAGCATTTT	CASSPPGGVARYSNQPQHF
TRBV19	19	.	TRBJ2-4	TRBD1	TGTGCCAGTAGTATAGATGGAAGGGACAGGGGGGTTGCCAAAAACATTCAGTACTTC	CASSIDGRDRGVAKNIQYF
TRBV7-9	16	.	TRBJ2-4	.	TGTGCCAGCAGCCGCGGGGACCTAGGGGGGGGAGCCGCTCAGTACTTC	CASSRGDLGGGAAQYF
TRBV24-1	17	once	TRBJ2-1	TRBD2	TGTGCCACCAGTGATTCGGCGGCGGGAGGGCCTCTTAATGAGCAGTTCTTC	CATSDSAAGGPLNEQFF
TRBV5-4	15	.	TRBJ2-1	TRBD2	TGTGCCAGCAGCCTGCCGGGACTAGCGGCTGGTGAGCAGTTCTTC	CASSLPGLAAGEQFF
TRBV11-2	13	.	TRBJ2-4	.	TGTGCCAGCAGCTCCTTAGAGGGAGACATTCAGTACTTC	CASSSLEGDIQYF
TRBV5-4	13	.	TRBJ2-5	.	TGTGCCAGCAGCTTAGGGGGCCAAGAGACCCAGTACTTC	CASSLGGQETQYF
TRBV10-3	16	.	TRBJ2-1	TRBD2	TGTGCCATCAGTGGAGGATATAGCGGGAACTACAATGAGCAGTTCTTC	CAISGGYSGNYNEQFF
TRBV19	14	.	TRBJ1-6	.	TGTGCCAGTAGTCCGGGGACAAGGAATTCACCCCTCCACTTT	CASSPGTRNSPLHF
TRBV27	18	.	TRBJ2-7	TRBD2	TGTGCCAGCAGTTCGGCAGGACTAGCGGAGCCGCCGTACTACGAGCAGTACTTC	CASSSAGLAEPPYYEQYF
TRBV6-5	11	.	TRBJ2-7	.	TGTGCCAGCGACAGCACCTACGAGCAGTACTTC	CASDSTYEQYF
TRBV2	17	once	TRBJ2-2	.	TGTGCCAGCAGTGAAGGTTTGGCGGGCTGGCTCACCGGGGAGCTGTTTTTT	CASSEGLAGWLTGELFF
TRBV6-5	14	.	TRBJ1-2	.	TGTGCCAGCTCAGCGCAGAATTCCTACTATGGCTACACCTTC	CASSAQNSYYGYTF
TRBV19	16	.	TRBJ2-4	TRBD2	TGTGCCACCACGGGACTAGCGGGAGGGCCGGAGTCCATTCAGTACTTC	CATTGLAGGPESIQYF
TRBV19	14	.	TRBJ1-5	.	TGTGCCAGTAGTGCCGGGGGGCGCACTCAGCCCCAGCATTTT	CASSAGGRTQPQHF
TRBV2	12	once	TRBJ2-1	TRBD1	TGTGCCAGCAGTGTAATGGGACAGGTGTGGCTCTTC	CASSVMGQVWLF
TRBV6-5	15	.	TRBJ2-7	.	TGTGCCAGCAGTTACTCGTCTGGGGCCCCCTACGAGCAGTACTTC	CASSYSSGAPYEQYF
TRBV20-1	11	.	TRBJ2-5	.	TGCAGTGCTAGTCAGGGTGAGACCCAGTACTTC	CSASQGETQYF
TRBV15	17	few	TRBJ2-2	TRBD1	TGTGCCACCAGCAGAGGACAGGGGAGGTTTGACACCGGGGAGCTGTTTTTT	CATSRGQGRFDTGELFF
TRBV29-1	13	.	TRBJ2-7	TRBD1	TGCAGCGTGGGACAGGGGATGGGGTACGAGCAGTACTTC	CSVGQGMGYEQYF
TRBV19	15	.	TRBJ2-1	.	TGTGCCAGTAGTATAATAAAGAGCTCCTACAATGAGCAGTTCTTC	CASSIIKSSYNEQFF
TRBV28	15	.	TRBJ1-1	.	TGTGCCAGCAGTTCCAAGGGGGTGATGAACACTGAAGCTTTCTTT	CASSSKGVMNTEAFF
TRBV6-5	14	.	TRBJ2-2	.	TGTGCCAGCAAGAAGGACTCCAACACCGGGGAGCTGTTTTTT	CASKKDSNTGELFF
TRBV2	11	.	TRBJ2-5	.	TGTGCCAGCAGGTCGGAGGAGACCCAGTACTTC	CASRSEETQYF
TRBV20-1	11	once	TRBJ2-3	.	TGCAGTGCAAAAGCGGTCGATACGCAGTATTTT	CSAKAVDTQYF
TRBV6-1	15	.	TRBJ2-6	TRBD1	TGTGCCATCAGGGCAGGGGGCTCTGGCGCCAACGTCCTGACTTTC	CAIRAGGSGANVLTF
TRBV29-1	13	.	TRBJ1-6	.	TGCAGCGTTGAAGGACGGGAAAATTCACCCCTCCACTTT	CSVEGRENSPLHF
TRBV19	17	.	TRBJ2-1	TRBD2	TGTGCCAGTAGTATAGATAAGGGAACTAGCGGGAGAGGGGAGCAGTTCTTC	CASSIDKGTSGRGEQFF
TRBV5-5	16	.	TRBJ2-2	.	TGTGCCAGCAGCTTGCTAGGGGCGAGCAACACCGGGGAGCTGTTTTTT	CASSLLGASNTGELFF
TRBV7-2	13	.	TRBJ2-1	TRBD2	TGTGCCAGCAGCACCTCTAGCGGGAGGTATCAGTTCTTC	CASSTSSGRYQFF
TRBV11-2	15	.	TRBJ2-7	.	TGTGCCAGCAGCGTAGGGCTGTCCTTTTCCTACGAGCAGTACTTC	CASSVGLSFSYEQYF
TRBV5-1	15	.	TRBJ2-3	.	TGCGCCAGCAGCCCTGCCCTCACGAGCACAGATACGCAGTATTTT	CASSPALTSTDTQYF
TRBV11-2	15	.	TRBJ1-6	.	TGTGCCAGCAGCCGTATGCAGGGTTTAGGGTCACCCCTCCACTTT	CASSRMQGLGSPLHF
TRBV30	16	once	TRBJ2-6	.	TGTGCCTGGAGTCCGAAGGAGGGCTCTGGGGCCAACGTCCTGACTTTC	CAWSPKEGSGANVLTF
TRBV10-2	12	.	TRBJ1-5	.	TGCGCCAGCAGTGATCAGAATCAGCCCCAGCATTTT	CASSDQNQPQHF
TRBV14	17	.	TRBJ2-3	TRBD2	TGTGCCAGCAGCCAAGATTGGGGTAGCGGGAGCACAGATACGCAGTATTTT	CASSQDWGSGSTDTQYF
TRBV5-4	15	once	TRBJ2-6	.	TGTGCCAGCAGCTTGGACGGCTCTGGGGCCAACGTCCTGACTTTC	CASSLDGSGANVLTF
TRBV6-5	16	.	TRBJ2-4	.	TGTGCCAGCAGTTACGGCCGGGGGTTTGCCAAAAACATTCAGTACTTC	CASSYGRGFAKNIQYF
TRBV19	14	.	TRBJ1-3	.	TGTGCCAGTAGAGAATGGGGGACCGGAAACACCATATATTTT	CASREWGTGNTIYF
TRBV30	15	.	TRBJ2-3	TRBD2	TGTGCCTGGAGTGTTTCTAGCGGGAGCTTAGATACGCAGTATTTT	CAWSVSSGSLDTQYF
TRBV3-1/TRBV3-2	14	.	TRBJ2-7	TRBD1	TGTGCCAGCAGCCCCCGGACAGGGGAGGACGAGCAGTACTTC	CASSPRTGEDEQYF
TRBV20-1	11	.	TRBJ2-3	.	TGCAGTGCTAGTAAGGCAGATACGCAGTATTTT	CSASKADTQYF
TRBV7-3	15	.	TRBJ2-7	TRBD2	TGTGCCAGCAGCGAGGGACTAGCGGGAATCTACGAGCAGTACTTC	CASSEGLAGIYEQYF
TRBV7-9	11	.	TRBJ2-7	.	TGTGCCACCCGCAGGGCCTACGAGCAGTACTTC	CATRRAYEQYF
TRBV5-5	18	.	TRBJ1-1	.	TGTGCCAGCAGCTTGTTTTTGTTTGGTGCCAAGTTGAACACTGAAGCTTTCTTT	CASSLFLFGAKLNTEAFF
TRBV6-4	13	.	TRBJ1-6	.	TGTGCCAGCAGTGAGGGGGGGCATTCACCCCTCCACTTT	CASSEGGHSPLHF
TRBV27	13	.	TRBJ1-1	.	TGTGCCAGCAGTTTATGGGGTAACACTGAAGCTTTCTTT	CASSLWGNTEAFF
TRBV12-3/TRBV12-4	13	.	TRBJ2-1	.	TGTGCCAGCAGTTTGCGGTTTTACAATGAGCAGTTCTTC	CASSLRFYNEQFF
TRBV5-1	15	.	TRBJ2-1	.	TGCGCCAGCAGCGTGCTAGGTAGCGGATACAATGAGCAGTTCTTC	CASSVLGSGYNEQFF
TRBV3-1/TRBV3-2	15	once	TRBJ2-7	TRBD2	TGTGCCAGCAGCTTCCGACTAGCGGTCGGCTACGAGCAGTACTTC	CASSFRLAVGYEQYF
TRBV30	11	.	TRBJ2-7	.	TGTGCCTGGAGTCGGCCTTACGAGCAGTACTTC	CAWSRPYEQYF
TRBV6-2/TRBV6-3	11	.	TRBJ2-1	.	TGTGCCAGCAGTTACGGGTTTGAGCAGTTCTTC	CASSYGFEQFF
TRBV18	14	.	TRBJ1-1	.	TGTGCCAGCTCACCACTAGGCATGAACACTGAAGCTTTCTTT	CASSPLGMNTEAFF
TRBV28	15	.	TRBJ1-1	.	TGTGCCAGCAGTAAGGGTGGGGCGGTATCCACTGAAGCTTTCTTT	CASSKGGAVSTEAFF
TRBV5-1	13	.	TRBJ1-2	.	TGCGCCAGCAGCTTGGTGGATGCCTATGGCTACACCTTC	CASSLVDAYGYTF
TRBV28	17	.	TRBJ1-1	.	TGTGCCAGCAGTTTACTCGGGACACATCGAGGGAACACTGAAGCTTTCTTT	CASSLLGTHRGNTEAFF
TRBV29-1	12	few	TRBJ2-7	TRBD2	TGCAGCGTCCGGGGGGGATCCTACGAGCAGTACTTC	CSVRGGSYEQYF
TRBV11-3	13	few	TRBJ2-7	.	TGTGCCAGCAGCTTAGATCCAGGGTCGGAGCAGTACTTC	CASSLDPGSEQYF
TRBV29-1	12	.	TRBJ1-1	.	TGCAGCGTAAGGCCCTTGCGGACTGAAGCTTTCTTT	CSVRPLRTEAFF
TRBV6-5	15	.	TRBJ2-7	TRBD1	TGTGCCAGCAGTTACTCGGGACAGGGATTTGACGAGCAGTACTTC	CASSYSGQGFDEQYF